Each of the 2 T cell receptor beta chains below was sequenced from the same sample in a study of cytomegalovirus exposure and HLA in healthy donors. This PCR relied on a set of 60 Vbeta primers and 13 Jbeta primers. The method was immunoSEQ multiplex PCR; TCRdb's version includes in-frame clones alone and lacks a portion of them. The sample holds 170,000 or so clones; about 86% are singletons and the top ten take almost 2%. Sequencing was carried out using PBMCs. The receptor set was obtained from a young woman in good health and CMV-seronegative.

The rearrangement joins TRBV6-5 to TRBJ2-7; D may be TRBD2 (6 bases). V shed 5 bases and J shed 0 bases, with 14 bases lying between them. The CDR3 is 15 residues long. Germline values: CDR1 MNHEY, CDR2 SVGAGI. The CDR3 loop is CASSKPGTLSYEQYF. The DNA of the CDR3 is TGTGCCAGCAGTAAACCCGGGACTCTCTCCTACGAGCAGTACTTC.

J is TRBJ2-1 and V is TRBV7-8; 15 bases map to TRBD2. CDR1 SGHVS and CDR2 FQNEAQ come from the germline V gene. This CDR3 region has 15 residues. Trimming took 4 bases from V and 7 from J; bases not matched to a gene: 2. CDR3 DNA: TGTGCCAGCAGCTGGACTAGCGGGGGGGCGAATGAGCAGTTCTTC. Its protein is CASSWTSGGANEQFF.